Below are 24 T cell receptor beta chains sequenced from a single sample in a study of control samples from healthy donors and cancer patients. Assay used: immunoSEQ multiplex PCR; TCRdb lists only in-frame clones, some missing. In the table there are roughly 160,000 clones, 80% to 90% of which are singletons. Sequencing was performed on blood. Receptors originate from a woman in her thirties in good health.

The chain has TRBV5-4 and TRBJ2-1; 8 nucleotides line up with TRBD2. The germline V gene has CDR1 SGHNT and CDR2 YYREEE (reference sequence). Losses at the gene ends were 5 bases for V and 5 bases for J; bases not matched to a gene: 9. This CDR3 contains 15 residues. The CDR3 is CASRSKREYNNEQFF. The CDR3 DNA is TGTGCCAGCAGGTCTAAGCGGGAGTACAACAATGAGCAGTTCTTC.

The rearrangement links TRBV30 to TRBJ1-1; maybe TRBD1 (6 bases). The germline V gene has CDR1 GTSNPN and CDR2 SVGIG (reference sequence). This CDR3 has 11 amino acids. With 1 base removed from V and 8 bases from J, the gap between germline ends came to 8 bases. The CDR3 nucleotides are TGTGCCTGGAGTGCGGACAGAGAAGCTTTCTTT. Protein: CAWSADREAFF.

The rearrangement links TRBV2 to TRBJ2-3; D might be TRBD2 (7 bases). Trimming left V 7 bases short and J 3 bases short, with 23 bases between. CDR1 SNHLY and CDR2 FYNNEI come from the germline V gene. This CDR3 is built from 17 residues. The CDR3 protein is CASTVGSTGRATDTQYF. The CDR3 DNA reads TGTGCCAGCACTGTGGGCTCTACAGGGAGGGCGACAGATACGCAGTATTTT.

V is TRBV11-3 and J is TRBJ2-1, with 11 bases lining up with TRBD2. Germline loops: CDR1 SGHNT, CDR2 YENEEA. CDR3 length: 16 residues. Trimming cost V 6 bases and J 5 bases; bases outside gene matches: 9. The CDR3 nucleotides are TGTGCCAGCAGTCCCCTAGCGGGAGGTTCCCACAATGAGCAGTTCTTC. This gives the protein CASSPLAGGSHNEQFF.

The V and J genes are TRBV28 and TRBJ2-5, with 7 bases identical to TRBD2. Trimming took 5 bases from V and 1 from J; bases not matched to a gene: 4. This CDR3 has 14 residues. Germline V lookup: CDR1 MDHEN, CDR2 SYDVKM. CDR3 in DNA: TGTGCCAGCAGTCGACGGGGGGTCCAAGAGACCCAGTACTTC. Encoded protein: CASSRRGVQETQYF.

The J gene is TRBJ1-2, the V gene TRBV19; D uncertain. The V and J ends lost 8 bases and 4 bases respectively, with 17 bases between them. The germline gives CDR1 LNHDA, CDR2 SQIVND (reference sequence). This CDR3 is built from 14 residues. The CDR3 sequence: CASGRQATTYGYTF. Written as DNA, the CDR3 is TGTGCCAGTGGACGGCAGGCCACTACCTATGGCTACACCTTC.

The chain recombines TRBV28 with TRBJ2-5, with a weak D call TRBD2 (5 bases). The CDR3 sequence is 15 residues long. Germline V gene lookup returns CDR1 MDHEN and CDR2 SYDVKM. V shed 1 base and J shed 5 bases, with 14 bases lying between them. The CDR3 nucleotides are TGTGCCAGCAGTTTATCGGTTGGGAGCGCGGAGACCCAGTACTTC. As protein: CASSLSVGSAETQYF.

A single count supports this clone. The chain's CDR3 is CASRSPSGANVLTF. The CDR3 DNA is TGTGCCAGCAGGTCGCCCTCTGGGGCCAACGTCCTGACTTTC. The V gene is TRBV5-6, the J gene TRBJ2-6, with unresolved D. The germline V gene encodes CDR1 SGHDT and CDR2 YYEEEE. The CDR3 is 14 residues long. Trimming left V 5 bases short and J 0 bases short, with 6 bases between.

This clone appeared once. The V gene is TRBV4-2, the J gene TRBJ1-3, with a possible D match to TRBD1 (5 bases). V dropped 0 bases and J dropped 5 bases, with 14 bases sitting between them. Per the germline V gene, CDR1 is LGHNA and CDR2 is YNFKEQ. The CDR3 sequence is 16 residues long. CDR3 protein: CASSQDFGGGRNTIYF. CDR3 nucleotides: TGTGCCAGCAGCCAAGATTTCGGGGGTGGGCGAAACACCATATATTTT.

The rearrangement links TRBV7-9 to TRBJ2-7; unclear D gene. CDR1 SEHNR and CDR2 FQNEAQ come from the germline V gene (reference sequence). The V and J ends lost 4 bases and 0 bases respectively, with 4 bases between them. The CDR3 is made up of 12 amino acids. CDR3 DNA sequence: TGTGCCAGCAGCTGGCTCTCCTACGAGCAGTACTTC. Amino acid sequence: CASSWLSYEQYF.

The chain combines TRBV19 with TRBJ2-3; 10 nucleotides match TRBD2. V shed 5 bases and J 6 bases; nucleotides not matched to a gene: 8. CDR3 length equals 15 residues. CDR1 is LNHDA, CDR2 SQIVND, per germline (reference sequence). CDR3 residues: CASSSLAGAEDTQYF. The CDR3 DNA reads TGTGCCAGTAGTTCTCTAGCGGGAGCGGAGGATACGCAGTATTTT.

This clone was observed once. V is TRBV5-6 and J is TRBJ1-2; TRBD1 agrees at 7 bases. Germline loops: CDR1 SGHDT, CDR2 YYEEEE. The CDR3 extends over 14 amino acids. Unmatched junction bases numbered 8, after V lost 0 bases and J lost 9 bases. This chain's CDR3 is CASSLVTGAGSYTF. The CDR3 DNA reads as TGTGCCAGCAGCTTGGTCACAGGGGCTGGGAGCTACACCTTC.

The rearrangement links TRBV27 to TRBJ2-5; D unresolved. The germline gives CDR1 MNHEY, CDR2 SMNVEV (reference sequence). Trimming left V 2 bases short and J 1 base short, with 14 bases between. CDR3 length: 16 amino acids. The CDR3 loop reads CASSLTYRVRQETQYF. CDR3 in DNA: TGTGCCAGCAGTTTAACCTACAGAGTGCGCCAAGAGACCCAGTACTTC.

There are a few counts of this clone. The rearrangement joins TRBV28 to TRBJ1-6; 8 bases align to TRBD1. This CDR3 is 16 amino acids long. CDR1 and CDR2 from the germline V gene are MDHEN and SYDVKM. J gave up 4 bases and V 5 bases, and 7 bases lay outside the gene matches. The CDR3 loop reads CASSGQGKGYNSPLHF. For the CDR3, the DNA is TGTGCCAGCAGTGGACAGGGAAAAGGATATAATTCACCCCTCCACTTT.

The V and J genes are TRBV4-1 and TRBJ2-5; D remains unclear. The germline CDR1 and CDR2 sequences are MGHRA and YSYEKL. The CDR3 loop spans 15 amino acids. The ends were cut back, 0 bases at V and 2 bases at J, with 10 bases in the middle. The CDR3 loop reads CASSQDYAEQETQYF. CDR3 DNA sequence: TGCGCCAGCAGCCAAGATTATGCGGAGCAAGAGACCCAGTACTTC.

The table lists this clone with a few counts. The rearrangement links TRBV4-2 to TRBJ2-3, with no clear D. From germline, CDR1 is LGHNA and CDR2 YNFKEQ. The CDR3 has 14 residues. V lost 0 bases, J lost 1 base, and 5 bases lay in between. Here the CDR3 DNA reads TGTGCCAGCAGCCAAGATGTTGGCACAGATACGCAGTATTTT. Encoded protein: CASSQDVGTDTQYF.

V is TRBV4-1 and J is TRBJ1-3; D is uncertain. The CDR3 has 16 residues. Germline CDR1 reads MGHRA; CDR2 reads YSYEKL. The V and J ends lost 0 bases and 0 bases respectively, with 9 bases between them. CDR3 protein: CASSQEPSHSGNTIYF. The CDR3, as DNA: TGCGCCAGCAGCCAAGAACCCAGTCACTCTGGAAACACCATATATTTT.

The rearrangement joins TRBV15 to TRBJ1-3; D uncertain. The CDR3 is made up of 15 amino acids. From germline, CDR1 is LNHNV and CDR2 YYDKDF (reference sequence). V lost 8 bases and J 0 bases, leaving 14 bases between the germline ends. The CDR3 DNA reads TGTGCCACCGGAGGTTTATGGGACTCTGGAAACACCATATATTTT. It is translated as CATGGLWDSGNTIYF.

The chain carries TRBV6-6 and TRBJ1-1, with TRBD1 matching over 9 bases. V lost 5 bases and J lost 5; bases outside the gene matches: 6. Germline lookup yields CDR1 MNHNY and CDR2 SVGAGI (reference sequence). This CDR3 has 14 residues. For the CDR3, the DNA is TGTGCCAGCAGTACAGGGGGCTTAGGGACTGAAGCTTTCTTT. Protein sequence: CASSTGGLGTEAFF.

This clone was observed once. This sequence joins TRBV15 and TRBJ2-7; TRBD2 is a possible D gene (5 bases). From germline, CDR1 is LNHNV and CDR2 YYDKDF (reference sequence). The CDR3 consists of 14 residues. The V and J ends lost 0 bases and 6 bases respectively, with 12 bases between them. This CDR3 is CATSRDLAGGEQYV. The CDR3 DNA is TGTGCCACCAGCAGAGATCTAGCTGGCGGCGAGCAGTACGTC.

The chain employs TRBV19 and TRBJ1-2; TRBD1 matches 7 bases. Per germline, CDR1 LNHDA and CDR2 SQIVND (reference sequence). V gave up 5 bases and J gave up 4 bases; unmatched junction bases: 10. This CDR3 region has 15 residues. CDR3 in amino acids: CASSAPRGGIYGYTF. DNA of the CDR3: TGTGCCAGTAGTGCCCCCAGGGGGGGGATCTATGGCTACACCTTC. The whole variable domain, filled in from reference TRBV19 and TRBJ1-2, reads DGGITQSPKYLFRKEGQNVTLSCEQNLNHDAMYWYRQDPGQGLRLIYYSQIVNDFQKGDIAEGYSVSREKKESFPLTVTSAQKNPTAFYLCASSAPRGGIYGYTFGSGTRLTVV.

This clone was seen just once. The J gene is TRBJ1-4, the V gene TRBV2; TRBD1 might be the D (6 bases). CDR3 size: 14 residues. Germline V lookup: CDR1 SNHLY, CDR2 FYNNEI. The V gene lost 6 bases and the J gene lost 8 bases, with 16 bases spanning the gap. CDR3 region: CASRVEQGQEKLFF. In nucleotides, the CDR3 is TGTGCCAGCAGGGTTGAACAGGGTCAGGAAAAACTGTTTTTT.

The chain is built from TRBV28 and TRBJ1-2; possibly TRBD1 for D (5 bases). CDR1 and CDR2 from the germline V gene are MDHEN and SYDVKM. There are 15 residues in the CDR3. Trimming took 2 bases from V and 6 from J, leaving 16 bases between them. This CDR3 reads CASSLTRTRVHGYTF. CDR3 DNA sequence: TGTGCCAGCAGTTTAACCAGGACAAGGGTGCATGGCTACACCTTC.

This chain connects TRBV7-8 to TRBJ2-5; 8 nucleotides align to TRBD1. The CDR3 covers 14 residues. The germline V gene has CDR1 SGHVS and CDR2 FQNEAQ. V gave up 3 bases and J gave up 5 bases; unmatched junction bases: 5. In DNA, the CDR3 is TGTGCCAGCAGCTTCCCGGGACAGGTGGAGACCCAGTACTTC. This translates into CASSFPGQVETQYF.